This T cell receptor (beta chain) was obtained from a study of T cell responses to AZD1222 COVID-19 vaccine. Study-level points and caveats: The span of vaccine-associated CD4 TCRs extended across spike, with dominance at 160-218 and 743-854. After the peak T cell response, and only then, were repertoires sampled. Donors were mostly white British, more females; clonal diversity possibly underestimated. Baseline seropositivity occurred in only a handful of AZD1222 recipients.

Data came from immunoSEQ multiplex PCR; TCRdb stores just in-frame clones and leaves some out. The sample holds about 60,000 clones, under 95% seen once. Germline lookup yields CDR1 MNHEY and CDR2 SMNVEV (reference sequence). This CDR3 comprises 16 residues. V was trimmed by 7 bases and J by 5 bases, leaving 20 bases between them. Comments on this clone: Its specificity is unknown.

The material sequenced was peripheral blood, taken 28 days after the second dose of the MenACWY control vaccine. The TCR originated in an adult who received the MenACWY meningococcal vaccine as a control. This chain connects TRBV27 to TRBJ2-2; a weak D match, TRBD2 (7 bases). CDR3 amino acids: CASTPGGRGATGELFF. The CDR3 DNA is TGTGCCAGCACCCCTGGGGGGAGGGGGGCTACCGGGGAGCTGTTTTTT.